The 12 T cell receptor beta chains presented below share a single source sample, sequenced in a study of identical twins. Each CDR3 protein is one row after TCRdb ran MiXCR on the 5' RACE reads. The sample yields nearly 250,000 distinct CDR3 sequences, about 7.3% seen once. This same sample was also taken into another study, of yellow fever vaccine responses in identical twins.

Sequenced: memory (CD45RO+) T cells sorted from blood. The origin of the receptors is a young woman in good health.

This chain links TRBV3-1 with TRBJ2-7, with TRBD2 matching over 11 bases. V trimming: 3 bases; J trimming: 9 bases; junction bases outside the gene matches: 10. Germline CDR1 reads LGHDT; CDR2 reads YNNKEL (reference sequence). CDR3 size: 15 residues. CDR3: CASSHSTSGRVRQYF. The CDR3 nucleotides are TGTGCCAGCAGCCACTCTACTAGCGGGAGAGTTAGGCAGTACTTC.

This clonotype was counted at least ten times. The chain couples TRBV10-3 to TRBJ2-7, with 13 bases matching TRBD2. Germline assignment: CDR1 ENHRY and CDR2 SYGVKD. J gave up 4 bases and V 8 bases, and 8 bases lay outside the gene matches. This CDR3 is 15 amino acids long. The CDR3 spells CAIARTSGSRYEQYF. Here the CDR3 DNA reads TGTGCCATCGCTAGGACTAGCGGGAGCCGTTACGAGCAGTACTTC.

This clonotype was observed a few times. The rearrangement links TRBV7-9 to TRBJ1-1; perhaps TRBD1 as D (5 bases). Germline V gene sequence: CDR1 SEHNR, CDR2 FQNEAQ (reference sequence). V was clipped by 6 bases and J by 2 bases, with 13 bases between them. This CDR3 has 14 amino acids. CDR3 sequence (DNA): TGTGCCAGCAGTCCCACGACAGTTAACACTGAAGCTTTCTTT. Encoded protein: CASSPTTVNTEAFF.

This clonotype was detected a few times. The rearrangement joins TRBV3-2 to TRBJ2-3; the table's TRBD2 call for D was not verified on the DNA. TRBV3-2 is recorded as a pseudogene. The CDR3 is made up of 15 amino acids. The CDR3 DNA sequence: TGTGCCTGCAGCCAAGGACTAGCGGGAGCTACTACGCAGTATTTT. Translating gives CACSQGLAGATTQYF.

This chain connects TRBV5-5 to TRBJ2-2; D perhaps matches TRBD2 (6 bases). The ends were cut back, 0 bases at V and 3 bases at J, with 12 bases in the middle. This CDR3 is built from 16 residues. Per germline, CDR1 SGHKS and CDR2 YYEKEE (reference sequence). CDR3 sequence (DNA): TGTGCCAGCAGCTTGGAGTGGTCTAGCGACACCGGGGAGCTGTTTTTT. Amino acids: CASSLEWSSDTGELFF.

This clonotype occurred many times. This chain connects TRBV3-1 to TRBJ1-6; D uncertain. Germline V gene sequence: CDR1 LGHDT, CDR2 YNNKEL (reference sequence). V lost 5 bases, J lost 8 bases, and 7 bases lay in between. This CDR3 contains 12 residues. This CDR3 is CASSEPDSPLHF. The CDR3 DNA follows: TGTGCCAGCAGCGAACCGGATTCACCCCTCCACTTT.

This clonotype was counted only a few times. The rearrangement uses TRBV9 and TRBJ2-3; D is ambiguous. Looked up from germline, CDR1 is SGDLS and CDR2 is YYNGEE. This CDR3 spans 14 amino acids. The ends were cut back, 2 bases at V and 2 bases at J, with 9 bases in the middle. The CDR3 sequence: CASSVGGFTDTQYF. CDR3 bases: TGTGCCAGCAGCGTTGGCGGATTCACAGATACGCAGTATTTT.

This clonotype occurred a few times. The CDR3 is CASSERASGRRTDTQYF. The CDR3 bases are TGTGCCAGCAGTGAAAGAGCTAGCGGAAGGCGCACAGATACGCAGTATTTT. V is TRBV6-1 and J is TRBJ2-3, with TRBD2 identical over 7 bases. Germline V gives CDR1 MNHNS, CDR2 SASEGT. V trimming: 2 bases; J trimming: 1 base; junction bases outside the gene matches: 9. CDR3 length: 17 amino acids.

This chain uses TRBV6-1 with TRBJ2-3; 8 positions agree with TRBD1. This CDR3 has 17 residues. Germline V gene lookup returns CDR1 MNHNS and CDR2 SASEGT. V was pared by 7 bases and J by 0 bases, with 12 bases of the junction left unmatched. This chain's CDR3 is CASKRDRKVSSTDTQYF. CDR3 in DNA: TGTGCCAGCAAAAGGGACAGGAAGGTCTCTAGCACAGATACGCAGTATTTT.

This clonotype was seen a single time. An end of the junction does not agree with germline; a read error may underlie this. The chain links TRBV12-3 or TRBV12-4 to TRBJ2-7; the D is unclear. The CDR3 extends over 15 amino acids. The CDR3 coding sequence is TGTGCCAGCAGTTTGGCCGGGCGATTTGCCTACGATCAGTACTTC. This translates into CASSLAGRFAYDQYF.

This clonotype was observed at least ten times. The chain carries TRBV3-1 and TRBJ2-5; TRBD2 might be the D (6 bases). The germline gives CDR1 LGHDT, CDR2 YNNKEL (reference sequence). This CDR3 has 15 amino acids. Trimming removed 5 bases from V and 3 bases from J, with 16 bases in between. CDR3 protein: CASSDSYSGKETQYF. In DNA form, the CDR3 reads TGTGCCAGCAGCGACAGTTATAGCGGAAAAGAGACCCAGTACTTC.

The chain has TRBV18 and TRBJ1-5; no firm D call. This CDR3 has 13 residues. Germline CDR1 KGHSH, CDR2 LQKENI. Trimming removed 6 bases at V and 7 bases at J, with 13 bases between. DNA for the CDR3: TGTGCCAGCTCGAAGCACGAAGGGCAGCCCCAGCATTTT. Translation: CASSKHEGQPQHF.